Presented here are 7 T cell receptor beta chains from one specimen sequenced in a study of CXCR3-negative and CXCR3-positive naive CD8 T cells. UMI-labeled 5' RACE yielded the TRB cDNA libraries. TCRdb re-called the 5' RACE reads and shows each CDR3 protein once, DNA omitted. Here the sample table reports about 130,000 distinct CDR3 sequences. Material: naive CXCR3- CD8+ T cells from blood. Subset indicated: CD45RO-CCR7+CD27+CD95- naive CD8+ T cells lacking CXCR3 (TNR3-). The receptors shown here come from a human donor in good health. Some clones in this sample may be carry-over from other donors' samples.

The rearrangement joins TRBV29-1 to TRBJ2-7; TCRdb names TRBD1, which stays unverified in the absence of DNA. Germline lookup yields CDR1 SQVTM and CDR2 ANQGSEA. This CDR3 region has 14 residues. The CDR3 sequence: CSVAGTGVWYEQYF.

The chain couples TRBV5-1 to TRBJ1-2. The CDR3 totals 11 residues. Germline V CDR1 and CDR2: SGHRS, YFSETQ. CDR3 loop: CASREGISYTF.

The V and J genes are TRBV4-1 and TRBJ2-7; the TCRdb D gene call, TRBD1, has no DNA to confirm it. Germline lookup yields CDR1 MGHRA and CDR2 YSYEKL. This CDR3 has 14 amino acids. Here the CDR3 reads CASREADRGYEQYF.

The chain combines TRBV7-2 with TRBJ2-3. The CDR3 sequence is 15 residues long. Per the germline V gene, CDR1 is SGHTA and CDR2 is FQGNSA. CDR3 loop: CASSLGVTNTDTQYF.

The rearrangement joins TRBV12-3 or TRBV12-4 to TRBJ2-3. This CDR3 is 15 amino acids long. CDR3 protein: CASSLTGFGTDTQYF.

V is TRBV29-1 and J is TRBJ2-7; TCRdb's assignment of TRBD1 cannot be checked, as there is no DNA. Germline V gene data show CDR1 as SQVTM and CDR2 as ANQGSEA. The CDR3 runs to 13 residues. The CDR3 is CSVGTGEGYEQYF.

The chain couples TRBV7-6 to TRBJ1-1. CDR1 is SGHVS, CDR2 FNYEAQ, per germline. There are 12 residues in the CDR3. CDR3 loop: CASSLAGSEAFF.